This TCR beta chain was observed in a study of blood T cell repertoires in COVID-19. In the study overall: Whether acute or convalescent, the COVID-19 samples came from the United States, Italy and Spain. Sources were T cells, B-cell-depleted T cells, or PBMCs; the material itself was cDNA or gDNA.

Sequenced by immunoSEQ multiplex PCR; TCRdb stores in-frame clones only, minus some. The sample shows under 200,000 clones, roughly 91% of them seen only once. V dropped 4 bases and J dropped 2; count of bases not matched to a gene: 6. The CDR3 length is 16 residues. The V gene's germline CDR1 is LNHNV and CDR2 YYDKDF (reference sequence). The sample was peripheral blood. The chain recombines TRBV15 with TRBJ1-4; 8 bases line up with TRBD1. The sequence was obtained from a man aged 40-50 years with active or convalescent COVID-19. This chain's CDR3 is CATSNGQGPTNEKLFF. CDR3 sequence (DNA): TGTGCCACCAGCAACGGACAGGGACCGACTAATGAAAAACTGTTTTTT.